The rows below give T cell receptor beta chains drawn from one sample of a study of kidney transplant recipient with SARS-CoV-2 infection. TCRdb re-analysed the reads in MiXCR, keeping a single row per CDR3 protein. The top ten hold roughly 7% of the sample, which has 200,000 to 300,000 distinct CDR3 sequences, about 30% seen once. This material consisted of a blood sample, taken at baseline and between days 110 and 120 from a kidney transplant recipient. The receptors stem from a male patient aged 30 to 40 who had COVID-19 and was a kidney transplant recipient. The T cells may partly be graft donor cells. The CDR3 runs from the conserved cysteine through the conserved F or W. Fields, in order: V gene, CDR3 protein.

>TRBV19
CATGKGLDQPQHF
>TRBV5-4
CASRRDRNYGYTF
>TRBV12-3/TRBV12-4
CASSLQNSFRKTYGYTF
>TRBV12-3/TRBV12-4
CASSCGVTAGKTYGYTF
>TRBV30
CAWRTTSGYARSYEQYF
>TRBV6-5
CASSYGISGRLETQYF
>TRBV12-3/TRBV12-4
CASSLRYLAGGFISGANVLTF
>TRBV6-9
CASSWIRPYGKTYGYTF
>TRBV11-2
CATREGTYNEQFF
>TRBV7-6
CASSFIQQETQYF
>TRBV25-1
CASSTGWRSGDEQFF
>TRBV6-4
CASSGTSGADTQYF
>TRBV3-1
CASTLTSGSGDTQYF
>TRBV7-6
CASSLAGQSSEQFF
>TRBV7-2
CASSTSGNTGELFF
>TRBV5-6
CASSGLGQRGPYEQYF
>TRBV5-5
CASSLGLGTYEQYF
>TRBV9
CASSVRGASTDTQYF
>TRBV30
CAWRTSGEETQYF
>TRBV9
CASAIEYSRKTNGYTF
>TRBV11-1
CASSLDEGQGAYEQYF
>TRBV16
CASSFRRVVRKTYGYTF
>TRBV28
CASSLPGQTYNEKLFF
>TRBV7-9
CASGLFSGTGGGETQYF
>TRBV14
CASVKGQPTDTQYF
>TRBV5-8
CASVSHHPRKTYGYTF
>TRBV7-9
CASSSSRTNFSPYF
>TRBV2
CASSGDGSVAGVAFF
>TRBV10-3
CAISESVGYQQPQHF
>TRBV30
CAWECVRYRKTYGYTF
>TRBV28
CASSFLGQGVPEKLFF
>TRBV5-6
CASSFLTGGYEQYF
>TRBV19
CASSGGTLNTGELFF
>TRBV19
CASSIGDREVEKLFF
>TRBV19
CASSNPSTGLVEATNEKLFF
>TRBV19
CASSLRGRADEQYF
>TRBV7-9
CAGSLRGGGGYTF
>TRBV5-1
CASSYRLGSSYEQYF
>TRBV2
CASKINVVTGGGRTDTQYF
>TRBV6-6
CASSFLGALEPQHF
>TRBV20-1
CSANRGGTYEQYF
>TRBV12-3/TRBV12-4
CASSPVSQVDEQYF
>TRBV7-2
CASSTRIRDGKTYGYTF
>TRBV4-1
CASSQPFLLTGGDEKLFF
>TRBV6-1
CATEAGRGLRDTQYF
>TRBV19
CASSRQANSYEQYF
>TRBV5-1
CASSLVNAGGYEQYF
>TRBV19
CASSRVGTNRKTYGYTF
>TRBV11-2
CASSRTTTSRKTYGYTF
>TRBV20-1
CSARGGGGSTQYF
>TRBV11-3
CASSVLCDLGKTYGYTF
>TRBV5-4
CASSLALAGGPTDTQYF
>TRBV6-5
CASSFSVECRKTYGYTF
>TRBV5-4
CASSLVYEETQYF
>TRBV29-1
CSVHTSGKALSDTQYF
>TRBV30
CAWSQMRYRKTYGYTF
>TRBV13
CASSSLRLGIEQYF
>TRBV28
CASSLSTRPGSTIYF
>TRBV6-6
CAARGGGDTQYF